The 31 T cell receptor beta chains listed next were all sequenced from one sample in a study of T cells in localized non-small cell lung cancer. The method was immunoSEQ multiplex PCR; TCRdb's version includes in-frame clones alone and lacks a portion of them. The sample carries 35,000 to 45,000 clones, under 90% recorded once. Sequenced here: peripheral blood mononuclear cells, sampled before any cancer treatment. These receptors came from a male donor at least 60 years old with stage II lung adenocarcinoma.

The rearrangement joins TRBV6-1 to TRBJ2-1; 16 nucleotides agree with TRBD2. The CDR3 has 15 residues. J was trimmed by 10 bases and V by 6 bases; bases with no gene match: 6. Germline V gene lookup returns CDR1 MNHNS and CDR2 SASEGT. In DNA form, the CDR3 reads TGTGCCAGCAGGCCGGGACTAGCGGGAGGGGTAGAGCAGTTCTTC. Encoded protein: CASRPGLAGGVEQFF.

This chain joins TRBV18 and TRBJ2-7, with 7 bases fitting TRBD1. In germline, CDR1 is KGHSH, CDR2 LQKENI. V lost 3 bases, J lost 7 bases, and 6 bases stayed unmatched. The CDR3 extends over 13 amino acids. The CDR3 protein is CASSPGQAREQYF. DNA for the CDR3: TGTGCCAGCTCACCCGGACAGGCTCGGGAGCAGTACTTC.

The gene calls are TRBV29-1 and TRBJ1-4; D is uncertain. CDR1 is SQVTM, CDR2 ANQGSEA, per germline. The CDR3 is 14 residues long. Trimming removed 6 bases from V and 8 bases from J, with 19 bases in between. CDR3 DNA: TGCAGCGTCGGACCCTCAACTAGGAGCGAAAAACTGTTTTTT. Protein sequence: CSVGPSTRSEKLFF.

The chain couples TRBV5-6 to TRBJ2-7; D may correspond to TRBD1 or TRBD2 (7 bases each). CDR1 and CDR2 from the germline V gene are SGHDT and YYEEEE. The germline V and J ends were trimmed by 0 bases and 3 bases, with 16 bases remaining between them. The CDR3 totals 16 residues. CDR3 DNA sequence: TGTGCCAGCAGCTTGGCCGGGGGGACAGCCATCTACGAGCAGTACTTC. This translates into CASSLAGGTAIYEQYF.

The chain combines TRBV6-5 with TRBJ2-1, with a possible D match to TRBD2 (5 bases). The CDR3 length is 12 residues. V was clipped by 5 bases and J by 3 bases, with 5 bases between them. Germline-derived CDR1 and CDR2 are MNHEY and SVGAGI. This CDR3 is CASSRGYNEQFF. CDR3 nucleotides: TGTGCCAGCAGTCGGGGCTACAATGAGCAGTTCTTC.

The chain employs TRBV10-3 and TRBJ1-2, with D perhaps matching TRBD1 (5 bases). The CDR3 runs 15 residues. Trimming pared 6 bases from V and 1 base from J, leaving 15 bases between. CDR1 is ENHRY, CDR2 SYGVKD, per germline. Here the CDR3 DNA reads TGTGCCATCAGCGAAGCCCGGGACGGTAACTATGGCTACACCTTC. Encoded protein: CAISEARDGNYGYTF.

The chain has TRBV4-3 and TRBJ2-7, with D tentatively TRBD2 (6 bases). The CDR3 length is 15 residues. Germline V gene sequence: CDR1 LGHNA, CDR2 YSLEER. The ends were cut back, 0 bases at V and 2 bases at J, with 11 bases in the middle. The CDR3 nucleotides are TGCGCCAGCAGCCAAGATTTCGGGAGAGCCTACGAGCAGTACTTC. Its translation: CASSQDFGRAYEQYF.

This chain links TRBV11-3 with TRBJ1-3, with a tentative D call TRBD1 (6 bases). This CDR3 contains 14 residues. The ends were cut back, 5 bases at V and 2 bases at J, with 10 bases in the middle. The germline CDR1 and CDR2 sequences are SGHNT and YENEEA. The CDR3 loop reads CASSRGGPGNTIYF. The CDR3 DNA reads TGTGCCAGCAGCCGGGGGGGGCCTGGAAACACCATATATTTT.

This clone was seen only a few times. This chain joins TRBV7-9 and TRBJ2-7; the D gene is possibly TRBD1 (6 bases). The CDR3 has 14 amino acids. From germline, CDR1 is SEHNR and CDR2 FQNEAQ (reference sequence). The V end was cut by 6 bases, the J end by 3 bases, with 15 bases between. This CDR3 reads CASSPTGNFYEQYF. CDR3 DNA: TGTGCCAGCAGTCCTACAGGGAACTTCTACGAGCAGTACTTC.

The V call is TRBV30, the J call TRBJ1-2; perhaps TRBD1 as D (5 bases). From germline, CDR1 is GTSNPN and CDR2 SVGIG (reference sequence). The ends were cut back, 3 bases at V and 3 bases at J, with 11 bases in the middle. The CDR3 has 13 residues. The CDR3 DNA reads TGTGCCTGGAGAGCAGGGATGGACTATGGCTACACCTTC. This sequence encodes CAWRAGMDYGYTF.

This CDR3 is CASSVGSSGTTDTQYF. For the CDR3, the DNA is TGTGCCAGCAGCGTAGGGTCCAGCGGGACGACAGATACGCAGTATTTT. This chain links TRBV9 with TRBJ2-3; 7 nucleotides match TRBD2. The CDR3 runs to 16 residues. The ends lost 0 bases at V and 3 bases at J; junction bases unmatched: 7. CDR1 and CDR2 from the germline V gene are SGDLS and YYNGEE.

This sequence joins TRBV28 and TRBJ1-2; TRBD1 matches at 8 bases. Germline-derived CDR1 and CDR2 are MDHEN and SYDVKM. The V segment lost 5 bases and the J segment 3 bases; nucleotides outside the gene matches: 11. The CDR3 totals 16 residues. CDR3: CASSPPGTGLDYGYTF. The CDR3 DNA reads TGTGCCAGCAGTCCGCCCGGGACAGGCCTTGACTATGGCTACACCTTC.

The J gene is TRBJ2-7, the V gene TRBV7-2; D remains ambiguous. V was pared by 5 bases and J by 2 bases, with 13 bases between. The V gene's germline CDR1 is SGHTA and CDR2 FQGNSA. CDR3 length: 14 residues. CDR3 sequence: CASSPTLKAYEQYF. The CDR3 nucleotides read TGTGCCAGCAGCCCCACATTAAAGGCCTACGAGCAGTACTTC.

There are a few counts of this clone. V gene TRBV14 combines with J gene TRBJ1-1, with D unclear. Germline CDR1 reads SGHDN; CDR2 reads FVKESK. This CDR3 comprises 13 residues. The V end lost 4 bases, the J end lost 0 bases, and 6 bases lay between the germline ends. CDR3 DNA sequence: TGTGCCAGCAGCCGAGCCATGAACACTGAAGCTTTCTTT. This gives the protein CASSRAMNTEAFF.

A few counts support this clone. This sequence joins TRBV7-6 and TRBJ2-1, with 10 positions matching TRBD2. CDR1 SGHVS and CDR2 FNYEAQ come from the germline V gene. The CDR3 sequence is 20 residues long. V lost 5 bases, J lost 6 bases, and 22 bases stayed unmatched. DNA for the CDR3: TGTGCCAGCAGCGCCAGGACAGGCCGGGGATGGGGACTAGCGAGCAATGAGCAGTTCTTC. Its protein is CASSARTGRGWGLASNEQFF.

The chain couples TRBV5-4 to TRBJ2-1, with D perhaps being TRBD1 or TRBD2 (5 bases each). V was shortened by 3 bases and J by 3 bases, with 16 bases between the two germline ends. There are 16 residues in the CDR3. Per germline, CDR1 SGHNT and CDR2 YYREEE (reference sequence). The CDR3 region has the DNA TGTGCCAGCAGCTCGGTCCCCCGGGGCATCTACAATGAGCAGTTCTTC. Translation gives CASSSVPRGIYNEQFF.

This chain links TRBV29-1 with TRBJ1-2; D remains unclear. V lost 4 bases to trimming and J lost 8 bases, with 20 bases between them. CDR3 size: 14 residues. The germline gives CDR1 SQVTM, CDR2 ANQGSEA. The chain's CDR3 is CSVVVRQTLGGYTF. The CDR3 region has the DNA TGCAGCGTTGTTGTTAGGCAAACCCTGGGAGGCTACACCTTC. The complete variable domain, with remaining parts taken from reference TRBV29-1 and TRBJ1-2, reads SAVISQKPSRDICQRGTSLTIQCQVDSQVTMMFWYRQQPGQSLTLIATANQGSEATYESGFVIDKFPISRPNLTFSTLTVSNMSPEDSSIYLCSVVVRQTLGGYTFGSGTRLTVV.

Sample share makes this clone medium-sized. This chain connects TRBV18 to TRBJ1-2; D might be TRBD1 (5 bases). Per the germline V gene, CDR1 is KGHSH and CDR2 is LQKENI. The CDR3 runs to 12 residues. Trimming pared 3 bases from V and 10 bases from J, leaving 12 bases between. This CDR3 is CASSPTAGTYTF. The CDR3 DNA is TGTGCCAGCTCACCGACAGCAGGGACCTACACCTTC.

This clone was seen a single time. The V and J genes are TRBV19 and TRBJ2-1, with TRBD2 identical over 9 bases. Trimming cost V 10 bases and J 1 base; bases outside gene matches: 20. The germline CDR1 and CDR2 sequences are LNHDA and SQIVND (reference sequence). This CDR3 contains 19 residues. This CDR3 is CATQKGRPSGAESYNEQFF. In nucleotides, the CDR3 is TGTGCCACCCAAAAAGGGAGGCCTAGCGGGGCCGAATCCTACAATGAGCAGTTCTTC.

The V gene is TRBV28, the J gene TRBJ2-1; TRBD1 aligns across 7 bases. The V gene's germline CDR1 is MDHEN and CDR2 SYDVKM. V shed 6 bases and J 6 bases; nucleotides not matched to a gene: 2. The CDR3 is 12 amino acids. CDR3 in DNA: TGTGCCAGCAGGAGACAGGGCAATGAGCAGTTCTTC. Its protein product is CASRRQGNEQFF.

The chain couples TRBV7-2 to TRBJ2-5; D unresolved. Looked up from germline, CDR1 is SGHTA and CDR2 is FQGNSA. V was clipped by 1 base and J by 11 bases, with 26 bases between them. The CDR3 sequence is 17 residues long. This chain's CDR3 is CASSLVGQRDTNPKQYF. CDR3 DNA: TGTGCCAGCAGCTTAGTCGGTCAGCGAGACACCAATCCCAAGCAGTACTTC.

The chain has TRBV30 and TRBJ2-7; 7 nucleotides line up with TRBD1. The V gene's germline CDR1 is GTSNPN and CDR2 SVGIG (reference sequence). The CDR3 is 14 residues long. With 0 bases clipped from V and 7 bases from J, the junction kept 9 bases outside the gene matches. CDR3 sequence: CAWSVRLRGLEQYF. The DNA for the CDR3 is TGTGCCTGGAGTGTACGGTTAAGGGGGCTGGAGCAGTACTTC. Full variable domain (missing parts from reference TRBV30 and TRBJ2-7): SQTIHQWPATLVQPVGSPLSLECTVEGTSNPNLYWYRQAAGRGLQLLFYSVGIGQISSEVPQNLSASRPQDRQFILSSKKLLLSDSGFYLCAWSVRLRGLEQYFGPGTRLTVT.

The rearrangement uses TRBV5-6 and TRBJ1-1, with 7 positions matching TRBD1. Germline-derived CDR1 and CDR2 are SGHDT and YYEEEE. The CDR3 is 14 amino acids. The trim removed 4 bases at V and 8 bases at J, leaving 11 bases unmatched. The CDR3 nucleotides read TGTGCCAGCAGCGACGGACAGGCTAGAATAGAAGCTTTCTTT. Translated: CASSDGQARIEAFF.

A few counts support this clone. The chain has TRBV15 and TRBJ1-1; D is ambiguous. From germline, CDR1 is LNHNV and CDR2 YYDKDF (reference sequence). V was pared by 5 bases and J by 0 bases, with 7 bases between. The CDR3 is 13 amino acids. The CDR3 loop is CATSLPLNTEAFF. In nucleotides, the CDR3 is TGTGCCACCAGCCTCCCCCTGAACACTGAAGCTTTCTTT. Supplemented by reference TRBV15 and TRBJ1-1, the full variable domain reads DAMVIQNPRYQVTQFGKPVTLSCSQTLNHNVMYWYQQKSSQAPKLLFHYYDKDFNNEADTPDNFQSRRPNTSFCFLDIRSPGLGDTAMYLCATSLPLNTEAFFGQGTRLTVV.

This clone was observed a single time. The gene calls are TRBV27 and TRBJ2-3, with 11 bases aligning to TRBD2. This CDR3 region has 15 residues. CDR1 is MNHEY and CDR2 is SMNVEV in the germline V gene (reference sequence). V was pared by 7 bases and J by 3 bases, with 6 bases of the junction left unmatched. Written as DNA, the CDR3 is TGTGCCAGCAATACCGGGACTAGCGGTACAGATACGCAGTATTTT. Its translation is CASNTGTSGTDTQYF.

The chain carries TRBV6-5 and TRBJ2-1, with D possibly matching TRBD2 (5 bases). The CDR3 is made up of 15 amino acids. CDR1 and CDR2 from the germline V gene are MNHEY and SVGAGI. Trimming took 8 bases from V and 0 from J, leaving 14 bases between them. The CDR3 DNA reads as TGTGCCAGCCGGGCGGGCGGCAGCTCCTACAATGAGCAGTTCTTC. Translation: CASRAGGSSYNEQFF.

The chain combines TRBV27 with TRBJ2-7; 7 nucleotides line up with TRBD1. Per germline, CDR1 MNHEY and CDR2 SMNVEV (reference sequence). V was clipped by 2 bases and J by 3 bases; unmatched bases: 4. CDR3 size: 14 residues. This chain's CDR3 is CASSLGTGVYEQYF. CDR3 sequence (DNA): TGTGCCAGCAGTTTAGGTACAGGGGTCTACGAGCAGTACTTC.

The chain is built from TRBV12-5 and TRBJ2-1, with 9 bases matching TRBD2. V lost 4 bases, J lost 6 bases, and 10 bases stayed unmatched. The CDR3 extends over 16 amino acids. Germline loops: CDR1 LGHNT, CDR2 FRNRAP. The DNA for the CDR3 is TGTGCTAGTGGTTACCTAGCGGGATCGATTCCCAATGAGCAGTTCTTC. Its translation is CASGYLAGSIPNEQFF.

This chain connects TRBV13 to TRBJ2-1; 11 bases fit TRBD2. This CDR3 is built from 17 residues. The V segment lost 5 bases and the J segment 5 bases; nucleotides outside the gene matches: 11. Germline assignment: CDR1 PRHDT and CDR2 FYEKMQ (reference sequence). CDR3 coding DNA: TGTGCCAGCAGCCCTTATTCGACTAGCGGGGACCACAATGAGCAGTTCTTC. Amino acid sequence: CASSPYSTSGDHNEQFF.

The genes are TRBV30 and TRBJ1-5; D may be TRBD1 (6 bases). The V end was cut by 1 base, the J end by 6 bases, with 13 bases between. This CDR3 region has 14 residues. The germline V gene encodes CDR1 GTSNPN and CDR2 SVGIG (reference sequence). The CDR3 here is CAWSGAGAGQPQHF. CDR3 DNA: TGTGCCTGGAGTGGTGCAGGGGCGGGTCAGCCCCAGCATTTT. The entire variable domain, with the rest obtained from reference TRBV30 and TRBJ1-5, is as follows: SQTIHQWPATLVQPVGSPLSLECTVEGTSNPNLYWYRQAAGRGLQLLFYSVGIGQISSEVPQNLSASRPQDRQFILSSKKLLLSDSGFYLCAWSGAGAGQPQHFGDGTRLSIL.

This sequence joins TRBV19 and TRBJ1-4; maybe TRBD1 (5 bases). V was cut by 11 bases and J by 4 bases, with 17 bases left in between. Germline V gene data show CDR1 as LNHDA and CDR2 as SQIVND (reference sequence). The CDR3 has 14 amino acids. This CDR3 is CASTGRQRNEKLFF. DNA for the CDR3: TGTGCCTCCACCGGGAGACAGCGTAATGAAAAACTGTTTTTT.